Below are 26 T cell receptor beta chains sequenced from a single sample in a study of cytomegalovirus exposure and HLA in healthy donors (dated by TCRdb to about 2017). The receptor library was made with the immunoSEQ multiplex PCR assay. The table comes from immuneACCESS by way of TCRdb, which keeps in-frame sequences with V and J called. Part of the clones is missing from these tables; in studies checked, under half for an unresolved V gene and the rest for unknown reasons. The sample table contains some 170,000 clones; only one count was recorded for roughly 86% of them. The ten top clones hold less than 3.5% of the sample. The sequenced sample was PBMCs. Source of these receptors: a man between 18 and 35 years old in good health and CMV-seropositive.

V is TRBV30 and J is TRBJ1-6, with D possibly being TRBD1 (5 bases). Germline CDR1 and CDR2: GTSNPN and SVGIG (reference sequence). Trimming pared 4 bases from V and 5 bases from J, leaving 15 bases between. The CDR3 spans 15 residues. CDR3 nucleotides: TGTGCCTGGAACTGGCAGGGAAGAGATAATTCACCCCTCCACTTT. Amino acids: CAWNWQGRDNSPLHF.

The rearrangement links TRBV5-1 to TRBJ2-5; TRBD2 agrees at 11 bases. The trim removed 5 bases at V and 0 bases at J, leaving 15 bases unmatched. CDR1 is SGHRS, CDR2 YFSETQ, per germline. CDR3 length equals 19 residues. Here the CDR3 DNA reads TGCGCCAGCAGGGAAGTGCCTAGCGGGGGGACCCGGTACCAAGAGACCCAGTACTTC. Translation: CASREVPSGGTRYQETQYF.

The J gene is TRBJ2-3, the V gene TRBV9; 7 positions match TRBD1. Germline CDR1 SGDLS, CDR2 YYNGEE. The CDR3 runs 14 residues. The trim removed 3 bases at V and 4 bases at J, leaving 5 bases unmatched. The DNA for the CDR3 is TGTGCCAGCAGCGGGAGACAGGGAGCAGATACGCAGTATTTT. Translation gives CASSGRQGADTQYF.

In DNA form, the CDR3 reads TGTGCCAGCAGTGCCTTTACAGGGGTAGGAAACACCATATATTTT. Amino acids: CASSAFTGVGNTIYF. The rearrangement joins TRBV6-1 to TRBJ1-3; 7 nucleotides align to TRBD1. Germline values: CDR1 MNHNS, CDR2 SASEGT. The CDR3 has 15 residues. Trimming at V came to 4 bases and at J to 4 bases, leaving 7 bases not matched to a gene.

The V gene is TRBV27, the J gene TRBJ2-1, with D tentatively TRBD2 (6 bases). CDR1 and CDR2 from the germline V gene are MNHEY and SMNVEV (reference sequence). The CDR3 consists of 15 residues. V was pared by 3 bases and J by 7 bases, with 16 bases between. CDR3 protein: CASSFGSGAGNEQFF. CDR3 sequence (DNA): TGTGCCAGCAGTTTCGGGAGCGGAGCCGGGAATGAGCAGTTCTTC.

This clone was detected only a few times. The chain couples TRBV7-2 to TRBJ2-7, with 8 bases that match TRBD1. J was trimmed by 5 bases and V by 5 bases; bases with no gene match: 8. There are 14 residues in the CDR3. CDR1 and CDR2 (germline): SGHTA, FQGNSA. DNA for the CDR3: TGTGCCAGCAGCCTCGGCCAGGGGGCACACGAGCAGTACTTC. Its protein is CASSLGQGAHEQYF.

V is TRBV6-5 and J is TRBJ1-2; D perhaps matches TRBD1 (6 bases). V was clipped by 6 bases and J by 8 bases, with 16 bases between them. The CDR3 runs to 13 residues. CDR1 is MNHEY and CDR2 is SVGAGI in the germline V gene. The CDR3 nucleotides read TGTGCCAGCAGCCCTGGGGACACGGGGGGCTACACCTTC. Protein product: CASSPGDTGGYTF.

The chain employs TRBV9 and TRBJ2-1; D is uncertain. From germline, CDR1 is SGDLS and CDR2 YYNGEE. The CDR3 length is 13 residues. The germline V and J ends were trimmed by 0 bases and 13 bases, with 14 bases remaining between them. The CDR3 here is CASSVVGSTPQFF. DNA of the CDR3: TGTGCCAGCAGCGTAGTGGGTAGCACCCCCCAGTTCTTC.

This chain connects TRBV9 to TRBJ2-3; 8 bases line up with TRBD2. The germline V gene encodes CDR1 SGDLS and CDR2 YYNGEE. CDR3 length: 14 residues. Trimming cost V 5 bases and J 6 bases; bases outside gene matches: 8. CDR3 in amino acids: CASSEHGGGDTQYF. Here the CDR3 DNA reads TGTGCCAGCAGTGAACACGGGGGGGGCGATACGCAGTATTTT.

V is TRBV10-3 and J is TRBJ1-2; TRBD1 agrees at 7 bases. The germline gives CDR1 ENHRY, CDR2 SYGVKD. The CDR3 extends over 11 amino acids. V dropped 11 bases and J dropped 8; count of bases not matched to a gene: 8. The DNA of the CDR3 is TGTGCCTCCCAGACAGGGACCGGCTACACCTTC. Protein: CASQTGTGYTF.

To note about this clone: Other DNA sequences in the sample encode the same CDR3. V usage is TRBV6-4 and J usage is TRBJ2-1; 11 bases line up with TRBD2. With V trimmed by 0 bases and J by 3 bases, 1 base remained unmatched. Looked up from germline, CDR1 is MRHNA and CDR2 is SNTAGT. This CDR3 has 16 residues. The CDR3 DNA reads TGTGCCAGCAGTGACTCTAGCGGGGGGGACTACAATGAGCAGTTCTTC. Its translation: CASSDSSGGDYNEQFF.

The chain has TRBV27 and TRBJ2-1, with TRBD2 matching over 14 bases. The ends lost 5 bases at V and 7 bases at J; junction bases unmatched: 16. Germline loops: CDR1 MNHEY, CDR2 SMNVEV (reference sequence). The CDR3 sequence is 19 residues long. The DNA for the CDR3 is TGTGCCAGCAGTCCCTTAGGGGGACTAGCGGGAGTCAATGCAAATGAGCAGTTCTTC. This gives the protein CASSPLGGLAGVNANEQFF.

Remarks on this clone: The junction does not match germline at one end; this may be a read error. The genes are TRBV7-9 and TRBJ1-2, with D perhaps TRBD1 (5 bases). The CDR3 totals 15 residues. CDR1 is SEHNR, CDR2 FQNEAQ, per germline (reference sequence). The CDR3 nucleotides read TGTGCCAGCAGCCTAGCCGACAGCCTAAACTATGGCTACACCTTC. As protein: CASSLADSLNYGYTF.

This chain joins TRBV7-2 and TRBJ2-5, with 7 bases fitting TRBD2. The CDR3 consists of 16 residues. With 3 bases clipped from V and 5 bases from J, the junction kept 12 bases outside the gene matches. Per germline, CDR1 SGHTA and CDR2 FQGNSA. CDR3: CASSFTTSFQWETQYF. CDR3 in DNA: TGTGCCAGCAGCTTTACGACTAGCTTCCAGTGGGAGACCCAGTACTTC. The full variable domain, completed using reference TRBV7-2 and TRBJ2-5, is GAGVSQSPSNKVTEKGKDVELRCDPISGHTALYWYRQSLGQGLEFLIYFQGNSAPDKSGLPSDRFSAERTGGSVSTLTIQRTQQEDSAVYLCASSFTTSFQWETQYFGPGTRLLVL.

The chain uses TRBV18 and TRBJ1-1, with D hard to call. Germline values: CDR1 KGHSH, CDR2 LQKENI. V gave up 2 bases and J gave up 1 base, with 8 bases separating them. The CDR3 covers 14 residues. The CDR3 loop is CASSPNEGNTEAFF. The CDR3 nucleotides read TGTGCCAGCTCACCAAATGAGGGGAACACTGAAGCTTTCTTT.

The V call is TRBV27, the J call TRBJ2-7; TRBD1 aligns across 8 bases. CDR3 length: 14 residues. V lost 6 bases to trimming and J lost 6 bases; unmatched junction nucleotides: 10. CDR1 is MNHEY and CDR2 is SMNVEV in the germline V gene (reference sequence). Written as DNA, the CDR3 is TGTGCCAGCAGATATCTCAGGGGGCGCCTCGAGCAGTACTTC. It codes for CASRYLRGRLEQYF.

This clone was observed a single time. The V call is TRBV7-6, the J call TRBJ1-5; tentatively, D is TRBD1 (6 bases). The V end lost 5 bases, the J end lost 6 bases, and 14 bases lay between the germline ends. The germline CDR1 and CDR2 sequences are SGHVS and FNYEAQ. The CDR3 has 14 amino acids. CDR3 amino acids: CASSHQGRGQPQHF. Here the CDR3 DNA reads TGTGCCAGCAGCCACCAGGGGAGGGGTCAGCCCCAGCATTTT.

This clone was observed a few times. The V and J genes are TRBV7-9 and TRBJ2-2, with 7 positions matching TRBD2. CDR3 length equals 12 residues. Trimming removed 5 bases from V and 6 bases from J; junction bases left unmatched: 0. The V gene's germline CDR1 is SEHNR and CDR2 FQNEAQ (reference sequence). CDR3 DNA: TGTGCCAGCAGCCGGGGGGCCGGGGAGCTGTTTTTT. As protein: CASSRGAGELFF.

The V gene is TRBV25-1, the J gene TRBJ1-1; D gene ambiguous. The V gene's germline CDR1 is MGHDK and CDR2 SYGVNS. V lost 5 bases and J lost 7, with 8 bases in between. The length of the CDR3 is 11 residues. CDR3 nucleotide sequence: TGTGCCAGCAGTTACTTGGTTGAAGCTTTCTTT. This codes for CASSYLVEAFF.

J is TRBJ1-4 and V is TRBV5-1; no firm D call. This CDR3 region has 16 residues. From germline, CDR1 is SGHRS and CDR2 YFSETQ. The V end lost 0 bases, the J end lost 6 bases, and 15 bases lay between the germline ends. CDR3 DNA sequence: TGCGCCAGCAGCTTGGTTCCGGGAGGAGTGGATGAAAAACTGTTTTTT. It specifies CASSLVPGGVDEKLFF.

This sequence joins TRBV23-1 and TRBJ2-7; perhaps TRBD2 as D (5 bases). TRBV23-1 is flagged as an ORF with uncertain function. V lost 6 bases and J 1 base, leaving 13 bases between the germline ends. The CDR3 covers 14 residues. The CDR3, as DNA: TGCGCCAGCAGCCGGACGGAGGTATCCTACGAGCAGTACTTC. Translating gives CASSRTEVSYEQYF.

This rearrangement joins TRBV7-2 to TRBJ2-7; maybe TRBD2 (6 bases). Germline V gene lookup returns CDR1 SGHTA and CDR2 FQGNSA. Trimming removed 5 bases at V and 1 base at J, with 12 bases between. The CDR3 consists of 14 residues. CDR3 sequence reads: CASSVVAGSYEQYF. DNA of the CDR3: TGTGCCAGCAGCGTAGTGGCGGGATCCTACGAGCAGTACTTC.

The sample holds one count of this clone. This chain links TRBV27 with TRBJ2-1, with D maybe TRBD2 (6 bases). Per germline, CDR1 MNHEY and CDR2 SMNVEV (reference sequence). The CDR3 is made up of 13 amino acids. Trimming pared 10 bases from V and 4 bases from J, leaving 14 bases between. The CDR3 nucleotides are TGTGCCACCAGGCGGGATTGGTACAATGAGCAGTTCTTC. It encodes CATRRDWYNEQFF.

CDR3 region: CASSLDPGVLYEQYF. The CDR3 region has the DNA TGTGCCAGCAGCTTAGATCCGGGTGTCTTGTACGAGCAGTACTTC. The rearrangement uses TRBV11-2 and TRBJ2-7; no definite D call. Trimming left V 0 bases short and J 4 bases short, with 13 bases between. CDR3 length: 15 amino acids. CDR1 and CDR2 from the germline V gene are SGHAT and FQNNGV. The full variable domain, with the rest looked up from reference TRBV11-2 and TRBJ2-7, is EAGVAQSPRYKIIEKRQSVAFWCNPISGHATLYWYQQILGQGPKLLIQFQNNGVVDDSQLPKDRFSAERLKGVDSTLKIQPAKLEDSAVYLCASSLDPGVLYEQYFGPGTRLTVT.

V and J are TRBV5-1 and TRBJ2-3, with 10 positions matching TRBD2. Per germline, CDR1 SGHRS and CDR2 YFSETQ. V was pared by 4 bases and J by 2 bases, with 19 bases of the junction left unmatched. The CDR3 runs to 20 residues. CDR3 region: CASSHPSGGTWPPFTDTQYF. The CDR3, as DNA: TGCGCCAGCAGCCATCCTAGCGGGGGAACTTGGCCACCCTTCACAGATACGCAGTATTTT.

This clone showed up just once. J is TRBJ2-7 and V is TRBV2; tentatively, D is TRBD2 (6 bases). Germline V CDR1 and CDR2: SNHLY, FYNNEI. The CDR3 runs 14 residues. Trimming cost V 7 bases and J 0 bases, with 13 bases left between them. The CDR3 nucleotides read TGTGCCAGCATGCGGGCGGGAAGCTCCTACGAGCAGTACTTC. Its translation is CASMRAGSSYEQYF.